This TCR beta chain was found in a study of blood T cells in healthy people across ages. This clonotype occurred a few times. Deletions cut 0 bases from V and 13 bases from J, with 12 bases between. This CDR3 has 12 amino acids. The germline CDR1 and CDR2 sequences are DFQATT and SNEGSKA (reference sequence). It was with a sample-barcoded 5' primer and a J-beta primer mix that a second PCR of about 6 to 12 cycles was run. TCRdb passed the 5' RACE reads through MiXCR, listing each CDR3 protein once. The data hold around 1,900,000 distinct CDR3 sequences, with roughly two fifths observed a single time. Caucasian individuals from Russia who were healthy and aged about 6 to 95 acted as donors.

The sequence was obtained from a human donor in good health. The chain is built from TRBV20-1 and TRBJ1-4; D is uncertain. Sequences were obtained from blood. This CDR3 reads CSARESWLGLFF. The CDR3 region has the DNA TGCAGTGCTAGAGAGTCCTGGCTGGGACTGTTTTTT.